A selection of T cell receptor beta chains follows, all from one sample in a study of T-cell memory formation after mild COVID-19. TCRdb fed the 5' RACE reads into MiXCR, producing one record per CDR3 protein. Among about 560,000 distinct CDR3 sequences, roughly 21% were seen once, and the ten largest hold around 9.2%. Material for sequencing was PBMCs or a T cell subset sorted from them (not recorded which). All receptors derive from an adult woman who had mild COVID-19 (a few samples of this study predate the infection). Cell type and time point are not known. Both conserved end residues are part of each CDR3. The order of the fields is J gene, V gene, CDR3 protein.

TRBJ2-1,TRBV24-1,CATSSTDYNEQFF
TRBJ1-6,TRBV12-3/TRBV12-4,CASSLQGGNSPLHF
TRBJ1-4,TRBV7-9,CASSLSRLFF
TRBJ2-1,TRBV7-9,CASSLIDRGYYNEQFF
TRBJ1-4,TRBV4-1,CASSALETLSEKLFF
TRBJ2-3,TRBV6-2/TRBV6-3,CASSPDGTTQYF
TRBJ1-1,TRBV10-3,CAISSSGPSEAFF
TRBJ2-5,TRBV12-3/TRBV12-4,CASSSVGGIETQYF
TRBJ2-7,TRBV7-8,CASSLEAGGNSYEQYF
TRBJ1-5,TRBV10-2,CASSGQGHNQPQHF
TRBJ2-7,TRBV11-2,CASSPGRDSAYEQYF
TRBJ2-1,TRBV7-9,CASSSIVSLISNEQFF
TRBJ2-1,TRBV7-3,CASSSGTSYNEQFF
TRBJ2-1,TRBV7-9,CASSQDLGVGVNNEQFF
TRBJ1-2,TRBV7-2,CASSLGGTRANYGYTF
TRBJ2-3,TRBV7-8,CASSSPLGLAGDADTQYF
TRBJ2-1,TRBV3-1,CASSQEPAAANEQFF
TRBJ1-1,TRBV5-5,CASSWYGGPTEAFF
TRBJ2-5,TRBV7-2,CASSSPGGTGPQETQYF
TRBJ2-1,TRBV24-1,CATSDSLGEQFF
TRBJ2-7,TRBV7-2,CASSQQGGTYEQYF
TRBJ1-2,TRBV20-1,CSARVQRGAKGYTF
TRBJ2-5,TRBV12-5,CASAPSRETQYF
TRBJ2-3,TRBV5-1,CASSLGFAGVDTQYF
TRBJ1-1,TRBV6-2/TRBV6-3,CASSLSDGYTEAFF
TRBJ2-1,TRBV5-1,CASSSWGRGVSYNEQFF
TRBJ2-3,TRBV7-2,CASSPRTRLSDTQYF
TRBJ1-1,TRBV6-5,CASSKAGTGGWKAFF
TRBJ2-1,TRBV4-2,CASSQGGISGFFNEQFF
TRBJ2-3,TRBV12-3/TRBV12-4,CASRPGIDTQYF
TRBJ2-7,TRBV5-1,CASSFSSVYEQYF
TRBJ2-1,TRBV7-3,CASSHLSGQNYNEQFF
TRBJ2-3,TRBV6-1,CASSDYRTQYF
TRBJ2-7,TRBV4-3,CASSQDGAPTYEQYF
TRBJ1-1,TRBV20-1,CSARDLANSEAFF
TRBJ2-1,TRBV29-1,CSVDGPVSSYNEQFF
TRBJ1-1,TRBV11-3,CASSLDLLANSAEAFF
TRBJ2-4,TRBV19,CASSTLHNIQYF
TRBJ2-3,TRBV6-6,CASSPGGWTSGNTDTQYF
TRBJ1-5,TRBV6-5,CASSYSGAPNQPQHF
TRBJ2-1,TRBV9,CASSGSGTGDFNSYNEQFF
TRBJ1-5,TRBV7-2,CASTLQPANQPQHF
TRBJ2-7,TRBV7-9,CASSAGPYEQYF
TRBJ2-3,TRBV6-5,CASSSKSGGNRDTQYF
TRBJ2-7,TRBV7-3,CASSLGPSQVPEQYF